This is a list of T cell receptor beta chains from one sample in a study of blood T cells in healthy people across ages. TCRdb reprocessed the 5' RACE reads via MiXCR and lists one record per CDR3 protein. The sample includes about 1.1 million distinct CDR3 sequences, under 40% of them seen just once. What was sequenced was blood. These receptors came from a man aged 18 to 35 in good health. CDR3s include the opening cysteine and the closing phenylalanine or tryptophan. Each record gives: J gene, V gene, clone size, D gene, CDR3 protein, CDR3 DNA. The D gene is left open where the match is weak. Part of the rows lack a size; the others show once, few, many or a class for expanded clones.

TRBJ1-2 TRBV7-9 few - CASSRWGTLNYGYTF TGTGCCAGCAGCAGGTGGGGGACCCTCAACTATGGCTACACCTTC
TRBJ1-1 TRBV15 few - CATKSSWGAGTEAFF TGTGCCACCAAGTCTTCGTGGGGGGCCGGAACTGAAGCTTTCTTT
TRBJ1-6 TRBV2 many - CASRATENSPLHF TGTGCCAGCAGGGCGACGGAGAATTCACCCCTCCACTTT
TRBJ2-1 TRBV7-9 - - CASSFPAGKQFF TGTGCCAGCAGCTTCCCAGCAGGTAAGCAGTTCTTC
TRBJ2-3 TRBV10-3 - - CAISESRKTSTDTQYF TGTGCCATCAGTGAGTCCCGGAAAACTAGCACAGATACGCAGTATTTT
TRBJ2-7 TRBV14 - TRBD1 CASSQSHRGYNEQYF TGTGCCAGCAGCCAATCCCACAGGGGCTACAACGAGCAGTACTTC
TRBJ1-5 TRBV20-1 few TRBD1 CSAKRTGMDQPQHF TGCAGTGCTAAACGGACAGGGATGGATCAGCCCCAGCATTTT
TRBJ2-5 TRBV20-1 - - CSASDAKTPETQYF TGCAGTGCATCGGACGCCAAAACCCCTGAGACCCAGTACTTC
TRBJ2-7 TRBV7-9 - - CASSLSDRPYEQYF TGTGCCAGCAGCTTAAGTGACAGACCCTACGAGCAGTACTTC
TRBJ1-1 TRBV29-1 - TRBD1 CSVPPGQGRDEAFF TGCAGCGTTCCTCCGGGACAGGGTAGGGATGAAGCTTTCTTT
TRBJ1-5 TRBV20-1 - TRBD1 CSARGRGQGATKLINQPQHF TGCAGTGCTAGGGGCCGTGGACAGGGGGCGACCAAACTGATCAATCAGCCCCAGCATTTT
TRBJ1-2 TRBV6-6 - - CTSSSGRGYGYTF TGTACCAGCAGTTCCGGCAGGGGATATGGCTACACCTTC
TRBJ2-3 TRBV18 few - CASSPSGEADTQYF TGTGCCAGCTCACCATCAGGGGAGGCAGATACGCAGTATTTT
TRBJ2-1 TRBV9 - - CASSVYGRGQGGEQFF TGTGCCAGCAGCGTATATGGACGGGGGCAGGGAGGTGAGCAGTTCTTC
TRBJ2-3 TRBV10-3 few - CAIKYGQTSSTDTQYF TGTGCCATCAAATACGGACAGACTTCTAGCACAGATACGCAGTATTTT
TRBJ2-2 TRBV25-1 - - CASRQGGTTGELFF TGTGCCAGCCGTCAGGGGGGTACCACCGGGGAGCTGTTTTTT
TRBJ1-2 TRBV7-3 - - CASSLTGGSPYGYTF TGTGCCAGCAGCTTAACGGGGGGCTCTCCCTATGGCTACACCTTC
TRBJ2-4 TRBV4-3 - - CASSQDYRGGENIQYF TGCGCCAGCAGCCAAGACTATCGGGGAGGCGAAAACATTCAGTACTTC
TRBJ1-2 TRBV9 few - CASSDRRGYTF TGTGCCAGCAGTGACAGGAGAGGCTACACCTTC
TRBJ1-1 TRBV5-1 - TRBD1 CASSLTGADLTEAFF TGCGCCAGCAGCTTGACAGGGGCGGACTTGACTGAAGCTTTCTTT
TRBJ2-5 TRBV12-3/TRBV12-4 - - CASSLTTGPQETQYF TGTGCCAGCAGTTTAACGACCGGGCCTCAAGAGACCCAGTACTTC
TRBJ2-7 TRBV7-9 - - CASSPDRVEQYF TGTGCCAGCAGCCCTGACAGAGTCGAGCAGTACTTC
TRBJ2-1 TRBV12-3/TRBV12-4 - - CASSSPPQGATYNEQFF TGTGCCAGCAGTTCCCCCCCCCAGGGTGCAACCTACAATGAGCAGTTCTTC
TRBJ1-1 TRBV3-1 once - CASSQASRGTEAFF TGTGCCAGCAGCCAAGCGAGCCGGGGCACTGAAGCTTTCTTT
TRBJ2-1 TRBV12-3/TRBV12-4 - TRBD1 CASTPGQGDYNEQFF TGTGCCAGCACTCCGGGACAGGGGGACTACAATGAGCAGTTCTTC
TRBJ1-2 TRBV12-3/TRBV12-4 - - CASTTTGLNYGYTF TGTGCCAGCACCACGACAGGTCTTAACTATGGCTACACCTTC
TRBJ1-1 TRBV2 few TRBD1 CASSESTGVPEAFF TGTGCCAGCAGTGAATCTACAGGGGTACCCGAAGCTTTCTTT
TRBJ2-5 TRBV21-1 once - CASSKVGSLGNGNQETQYF TGTGCCAGCAGCAAAGTAGGCTCTTTGGGCAACGGGAACCAAGAGACCCAGTACTTC
TRBJ2-1 TRBV10-3 many - CAIRRATTLYNEQFF TGTGCCATCAGGCGAGCGACGACGTTGTACAATGAGCAGTTCTTC
TRBJ2-7 TRBV7-9 - - CASSLRTFPYEQYF TGTGCCAGCAGCTTAAGGACATTTCCCTACGAGCAGTACTTC
TRBJ1-4 TRBV7-2 few - CASSLLRASAGKLFF TGTGCCAGCAGCTTACTCCGGGCTTCCGCTGGAAAACTGTTTTTT